This TCR beta chain was retrieved from a study of shared clonotypes between healthy human individuals. TCRdb's copy holds only in-frame clones and misses some; the assay was immunoSEQ multiplex PCR. The sample carries roughly 1.5 million clones, approximately 98% recorded once. Germline V gives CDR1 SGHRS, CDR2 YFSETQ. J was trimmed by 2 bases and V by 4 bases; bases with no gene match: 8. This CDR3 has 15 residues. The clonotype was recovered from a man aged 25-40 years in good health. The chain uses TRBV5-1 and TRBJ2-5; 7 bases map to TRBD1. Specimen: naive CD4+ T cells sorted from blood. Regarding subset: CD45RA+ positively selected. For the CDR3, the DNA is TGCGCCAGCAGCCTGGGACAGCTGAATCAAGAGACCCAGTACTTC. Its protein product is CASSLGQLNQETQYF.